Following are 29 T cell receptor beta chains from one sample sequenced in a study of T cell changes during pregnancy in multiple sclerosis. Using immunoSEQ multiplex PCR, the repertoire was profiled, and TCRdb retains in-frame clones only, with some absent. This sample has 35,000 to 50,000 clones, with about 89% found just once. Material: CD4+ T cells from peripheral blood mononuclear cells, obtained after pregnancy. These receptors were collected from a female donor with multiple sclerosis, enrolled in a pregnancy study.

Concerning this clone: The junction does not match germline at one end; this may be a read error. V usage is TRBV7-7 and J usage is TRBJ1-5, with 7 bases identical to TRBD1. CDR3 size: 17 residues. From germline, CDR1 is SSHAT and CDR2 FNYEAQ (reference sequence). CDR3: CASSLPPGTAGNQPQHF. DNA of the CDR3: TGTGCTAGCAGCTTACCGCCCGGGACAGCTGGCAATCAGCCCCAGCATTTT.

This rearrangement joins TRBV27 to TRBJ1-1; a possible D gene is TRBD1 (5 bases). Trimming removed 3 bases from V and 1 base from J, with 6 bases in between. From germline, CDR1 is MNHEY and CDR2 SMNVEV (reference sequence). The CDR3 is 13 amino acids. Here the CDR3 reads CASSFGQNTEAFF. The CDR3 nucleotides read TGTGCCAGCAGTTTCGGACAGAACACTGAAGCTTTCTTT.

The chain joins TRBV9 to TRBJ2-1; 10 nucleotides agree with TRBD2. V lost 2 bases and J lost 9; bases outside the gene matches: 8. CDR1 and CDR2 from the germline V gene are SGDLS and YYNGEE. CDR3 length: 15 residues. The DNA of the CDR3 is TGTGCCAGCAGCGTTGGAGCGGGAGGGTACGGTGAGCAGTTCTTC. Protein: CASSVGAGGYGEQFF.

The chain links TRBV5-1 to TRBJ2-3; 12 positions agree with TRBD2. CDR3 length: 18 residues. CDR1 is SGHRS, CDR2 YFSETQ, per germline. The V and J ends lost 0 bases and 2 bases, in that order; junction bases with no gene match: 7. The CDR3 spells CASSLVGLAGGPTDTQYF. CDR3 nucleotides: TGCGCCAGCAGCTTGGTAGGGCTAGCGGGAGGGCCCACAGATACGCAGTATTTT. Full variable domain (remainder filled in from reference TRBV5-1 and TRBJ2-3): KAGVTQTPRYLIKTRGQQVTLSCSPISGHRSVSWYQQTPGQGLQFLFEYFSETQRNKGNFPGRFSGRQFSNSRSEMNVSTLELGDSALYLCASSLVGLAGGPTDTQYFGPGTRLTVL.

This clone showed up just once. The chain joins TRBV4-2 to TRBJ2-2; the match to TRBD2 covers 11 bases. Trimming took 6 bases from V and 2 from J; bases not matched to a gene: 5. Germline CDR1 reads LGHNA; CDR2 reads YNFKEQ. The CDR3 contains 16 residues. Here the CDR3 DNA reads TGTGCCAGCAGGCGACTAGCGGGAAGAAACACCGGGGAGCTGTTTTTT. Translation gives CASRRLAGRNTGELFF.

The chain joins TRBV7-8 to TRBJ1-5; D perhaps matches TRBD1 (5 bases). V was cut by 3 bases and J by 2 bases, with 11 bases left in between. CDR3 length equals 15 residues. CDR1 SGHVS and CDR2 FQNEAQ come from the germline V gene. DNA of the CDR3: TGTGCCAGCAGCTTCACAGGTGATGGCAATCAGCCCCAGCATTTT. Amino acid sequence: CASSFTGDGNQPQHF.

The rearrangement uses TRBV2 and TRBJ2-3, with a tentative D call TRBD1 (7 bases). V was clipped by 8 bases and J by 2 bases, with 17 bases between them. CDR3 length: 15 amino acids. Germline lookup yields CDR1 SNHLY and CDR2 FYNNEI. The CDR3 loop reads CASSHDREVTDTQYF. CDR3 nucleotide sequence: TGTGCCAGCTCGCACGACAGGGAGGTCACAGATACGCAGTATTTT.

This rearrangement joins TRBV7-2 to TRBJ2-1, with 9 bases aligning to TRBD1. CDR1 is SGHTA and CDR2 is FQGNSA in the germline V gene. V was pared by 7 bases and J by 6 bases, with 7 bases of the junction left unmatched. This CDR3 contains 14 residues. CDR3 loop: CASTTGQGINEQFF. CDR3 bases: TGTGCCAGCACCACGGGACAGGGAATCAATGAGCAGTTCTTC. Drawing the rest from reference TRBV7-2 and TRBJ2-1, the complete variable domain is GAGVSQSPSNKVTEKGKDVELRCDPISGHTALYWYRQSLGQGLEFLIYFQGNSAPDKSGLPSDRFSAERTGGSVSTLTIQRTQQEDSAVYLCASTTGQGINEQFFGPGTRLTVL.

This clone was recorded once. The rearrangement links TRBV5-6 to TRBJ2-7; 7 bases are shared with TRBD2. With 4 bases clipped from V and 0 bases from J, the junction kept 10 bases outside the gene matches. The germline V gene has CDR1 SGHDT and CDR2 YYEEEE. This CDR3 is built from 16 residues. The CDR3 sequence is CASSPLWGGPSYEQYF. In nucleotides, the CDR3 is TGTGCCAGCAGCCCTCTTTGGGGAGGGCCCTCCTACGAGCAGTACTTC.

This chain uses TRBV7-2 with TRBJ1-1; no reliable D call. Germline assignment: CDR1 SGHTA and CDR2 FQGNSA. This CDR3 region has 14 residues. V dropped 3 bases and J dropped 3 bases, with 11 bases sitting between them. The CDR3 loop reads CASSFAGLDTEAFF. In DNA, the CDR3 is TGTGCCAGCAGCTTTGCGGGGTTGGACACTGAAGCTTTCTTT.

Points on this clone: This may be a read error, as it is one base from a much larger clone. This sample includes further DNA sequences coding for the same CDR3. The genes are TRBV7-3 and TRBJ1-1; no reliable D call. V was clipped by 2 bases and J by 0 bases, with 4 bases between them. This CDR3 has 13 amino acids. CDR1 is SGHTA, CDR2 FQGTGA, per germline. The chain's CDR3 is CASSLSVNTEAFF. DNA for the CDR3: TGTGCCAGCAGCTTATCTGTGAACACTGAAGCTTTCTTT.

This clone was recorded once. The chain joins TRBV5-4 to TRBJ2-3; TRBD1 aligns across 7 bases. The CDR3 is made up of 15 amino acids. V shed 1 base, J shed 2 bases, and the junction held 4 bases outside the gene matches. Germline CDR1 reads SGHNT; CDR2 reads YYREEE (reference sequence). CDR3 in DNA: TGTGCCAGCAGCTTGCCACAGGGGACCACAGATACGCAGTATTTT. It codes for CASSLPQGTTDTQYF. The full variable domain, completed using reference TRBV5-4 and TRBJ2-3, is ETGVTQSPTHLIKTRGQQVTLRCSSQSGHNTVSWYQQALGQGPQFIFQYYREEENGRGNFPPRFSGLQFPNYSSELNVNALELDDSALYLCASSLPQGTTDTQYFGPGTRLTVL.

This chain links TRBV5-1 with TRBJ2-1; 12 bases match TRBD2. J was trimmed by 8 bases and V by 3 bases; bases with no gene match: 9. Germline V gene data show CDR1 as SGHRS and CDR2 as YFSETQ. The length of the CDR3 is 16 residues. The CDR3 DNA sequence: TGCGCCAGCAGCTCCCCCCGGACTAGCGGGACGTATGAGCAGTTCTTC. This gives the protein CASSSPRTSGTYEQFF.

The genes are TRBV4-1 and TRBJ1-2; weak D call: TRBD1 (6 bases). Per the germline V gene, CDR1 is MGHRA and CDR2 is YSYEKL. The CDR3 has 16 residues. Trimming left V 3 bases short and J 0 bases short, with 14 bases between. This CDR3 is CASSHLRQAANYGYTF. CDR3 DNA: TGCGCCAGCAGCCATCTCCGACAGGCAGCTAACTATGGCTACACCTTC.

V gene TRBV5-6 combines with J gene TRBJ2-6; possibly TRBD2 for D (6 bases). Germline V gene data show CDR1 as SGHDT and CDR2 as YYEEEE. This CDR3 is 19 amino acids long. V shed 2 bases and J shed 1 base, with 19 bases lying between them. CDR3 region: CASSFLARTGESGANVLTF. The DNA of the CDR3 is TGTGCCAGCAGCTTTCTTGCTCGGACGGGAGAATCTGGGGCCAACGTCCTGACTTTC.

CDR3 bases: TGTGCCAGCAGTGTGGGACAGGCACCCCTCCACTTT. This gives the protein CASSVGQAPLHF. The chain couples TRBV2 to TRBJ1-6; 8 bases align to TRBD1. CDR1 and CDR2 (germline): SNHLY, FYNNEI. This CDR3 spans 12 amino acids. Trimming cost V 4 bases and J 11 bases; bases outside gene matches: 1. The variable domain in full, with the rest retrieved from reference TRBV2 and TRBJ1-6, is EPEVTQTPSHQVTQMGQEVILRCVPISNHLYFYWYRQILGQKVEFLVSFYNNEISEKSEIFDDQFSVERPDGSNFTLKIRSTKLEDSAMYFCASSVGQAPLHFGNGTRLTVT.

The V gene is TRBV2, the J gene TRBJ1-3, with TRBD1 matching 7 bases. CDR3 length: 17 amino acids. CDR1 and CDR2 (germline): SNHLY, FYNNEI. The ends lost 2 bases at V and 0 bases at J; junction bases unmatched: 7. CDR3: CASSENPTGISGNTIYF. The DNA for the CDR3 is TGTGCCAGCAGTGAAAACCCGACAGGGATCTCTGGAAACACCATATATTTT.

The rearrangement joins TRBV27 to TRBJ1-2; perhaps TRBD1 as D (6 bases). The germline V and J ends were trimmed by 8 bases and 4 bases, with 20 bases remaining between them. Germline CDR1 MNHEY, CDR2 SMNVEV (reference sequence). CDR3 length: 15 residues. For the CDR3, the DNA is TGTGCCAGCGCGCGGTCGGGGGGCGGAGGCTATGGCTACACCTTC. It translates to CASARSGGGGYGYTF.

This clone was picked up one time. As DNA, the CDR3 is TGTGCCAGCAGCTTTAGCCGGGACAGCTCTTATGGCTACACCTTC. As protein: CASSFSRDSSYGYTF. This chain uses TRBV7-2 with TRBJ1-2, with 7 bases matching TRBD1. Germline V gene lookup returns CDR1 SGHTA and CDR2 FQGNSA. Losses at the gene ends were 3 bases for V and 5 bases for J; bases not matched to a gene: 9. The CDR3 runs 15 residues. Supplemented by reference TRBV7-2 and TRBJ1-2, the full variable domain reads GAGVSQSPSNKVTEKGKDVELRCDPISGHTALYWYRQSLGQGLEFLIYFQGNSAPDKSGLPSDRFSAERTGGSVSTLTIQRTQQEDSAVYLCASSFSRDSSYGYTFGSGTRLTVV.

V and J are TRBV28 and TRBJ2-5; D gene uncertain. The V end lost 10 bases, the J end lost 0 bases, and 3 bases lay between the germline ends. CDR1 MDHEN and CDR2 SYDVKM come from the germline V gene. The CDR3 contains 10 residues. CDR3 bases: TGTGCCACCTACCAAGAGACCCAGTACTTC. Translation: CATYQETQYF.

The chain carries TRBV10-3 and TRBJ2-7; possible D gene TRBD2, 5 bases. This CDR3 spans 12 amino acids. V lost 4 bases and J lost 9, with 13 bases in between. CDR1 and CDR2 from the germline V gene are ENHRY and SYGVKD. The CDR3 is CAISGRGNGQYF. The CDR3 coding sequence is TGTGCCATCAGTGGACGGGGTAACGGGCAGTACTTC.

The chain carries TRBV2 and TRBJ1-3; D ambiguous. The CDR3 sequence is 14 residues long. CDR1 and CDR2 (germline): SNHLY, FYNNEI. Between the trimmed V and J ends, which lost 3 bases and 1 base, there was a span of 7 bases. The CDR3 bases are TGTGCCAGCAGTGATTTTGTATCTGGAAACACCATATATTTT. Translated, it gives CASSDFVSGNTIYF.

By share of the sample, this clone is medium-sized (0.01 to 0.1%). CDR3 in amino acids: CASSESTGLVAEAFF. The CDR3 nucleotides are TGTGCCAGCAGCGAATCCACAGGGTTAGTCGCTGAAGCTTTCTTT. The chain uses TRBV2 and TRBJ1-1; a weak D match, TRBD1 (6 bases). V lost 6 bases to trimming and J lost 6 bases, with 20 bases between them. This CDR3 contains 15 residues. Germline V gene data show CDR1 as SNHLY and CDR2 as FYNNEI.

The chain carries TRBV5-1 and TRBJ1-1; 8 bases align to TRBD1. The V segment lost 1 base and the J segment 6 bases; nucleotides outside the gene matches: 8. CDR3 length: 15 amino acids. CDR1 and CDR2 (germline): SGHRS, YFSETQ. As DNA, the CDR3 is TGCGCCAGCAGCTTGAGGACAGGGAAGGTGGCTGAAGCTTTCTTT. This sequence encodes CASSLRTGKVAEAFF.

The V call is TRBV4-1, the J call TRBJ1-2; 9 bases line up with TRBD1. In germline, CDR1 is MGHRA, CDR2 YSYEKL. The CDR3 contains 15 residues. Trimming cost V 4 bases and J 1 base; bases outside gene matches: 4. The CDR3 coding sequence is TGCGCCAGCAGCCTCCGGACAGGGGATAACTATGGCTACACCTTC. This gives the protein CASSLRTGDNYGYTF.

The chain has TRBV7-9 and TRBJ1-1; no firm D call. This CDR3 has 14 amino acids. CDR1 is SEHNR, CDR2 FQNEAQ, per germline (reference sequence). V was cut by 1 base and J by 1 base, with 7 bases left in between. The CDR3 sequence: CASSLEAENTEAFF. CDR3 nucleotide sequence: TGTGCCAGCAGCTTAGAAGCGGAGAACACTGAAGCTTTCTTT. Variable domain in full (rest from reference TRBV7-9 and TRBJ1-1): DTGVSQNPRHKITKRGQNVTFRCDPISEHNRLYWYRQTLGQGPEFLTYFQNEAQLEKSRLLSDRFSAERPKGSFSTLEIQRTEQGDSAMYLCASSLEAENTEAFFGQGTRLTVV.

The chain links TRBV27 to TRBJ2-6; TRBD2 is a possible D gene (6 bases). Germline CDR1 reads MNHEY; CDR2 reads SMNVEV (reference sequence). This CDR3 spans 16 amino acids. V was cut by 0 bases and J by 3 bases, with 9 bases left in between. CDR3 in amino acids: CASSLSQGGGANVLTF. DNA of the CDR3: TGTGCCAGCAGTTTATCGCAGGGAGGTGGGGCCAACGTCCTGACTTTC.

The chain couples TRBV10-1 to TRBJ2-3; maybe TRBD2 (6 bases). This CDR3 is built from 14 residues. The germline V and J ends were trimmed by 2 bases and 2 bases, with 8 bases remaining between them. The V gene's germline CDR1 is WNHNN and CDR2 SYGVQD (reference sequence). The CDR3 region has the DNA TGCGCCAGCAGTGAGGGACTATCCACAGATACGCAGTATTTT. It translates to CASSEGLSTDTQYF.

J is TRBJ2-2 and V is TRBV25-1; 10 bases match TRBD1. This CDR3 region has 16 residues. The V segment lost 3 bases and the J segment 4 bases; nucleotides outside the gene matches: 5. CDR1 is MGHDK, CDR2 SYGVNS, per germline. The CDR3, as DNA: TGTGCCAGCAGTGACCGGGACAGGGGAGCCACCGGGGAGCTGTTTTTT. Translated, it gives CASSDRDRGATGELFF. The full variable domain, completed using reference TRBV25-1 and TRBJ2-2, is EADIYQTPRYLVIGTGKKITLECSQTMGHDKMYWYQQDPGMELHLIHYSYGVNSTEKGDLSSESTVSRIRTEHFPLTLESARPSHTSQYLCASSDRDRGATGELFFGEGSRLTVL.